These T cell receptor beta chains were read from a single sample in a study of identical twins. TCRdb processed the 5' RACE reads anew with MiXCR; each CDR3 protein has one entry. The table shows 1,800,000 or so distinct CDR3 sequences, with under 35% occurring only once. Sample: cord blood. The source is a newborn girl in good health. The CDR3 runs from the conserved cysteine through the conserved F or W. The D gene is left open where the match is weak. Clone size is not always given. Where it is, it says once, few, many or a class for expanded clones.

>TRBJ2-3|TRBD2|TRBV5-1|few
CASSPRLAGVSDTQYF
TGCGCCAGCAGCCCAAGACTAGCGGGGGTCTCAGATACGCAGTATTTT
>TRBJ2-7|.|TRBV27|.
CASSLSVGPSYEQYF
TGTGCCAGCAGTTTATCTGTCGGGCCTTCCTACGAGCAGTACTTC
>TRBJ2-1|.|TRBV5-1|few
CASSFTGLNNEQFF
TGCGCCAGCAGCTTCACCGGCCTAAACAATGAGCAGTTCTTC
>TRBJ2-7|TRBD2|TRBV19|.
CASSMPGTSGYEQYF
TGTGCCAGTAGTATGCCTGGGACTAGCGGCTACGAGCAGTACTTC
>TRBJ2-7|TRBD2|TRBV28|few
CASRPAGVRDYEQYF
TGTGCCAGCAGGCCAGCGGGAGTTCGGGACTACGAGCAGTACTTC
>TRBJ2-3|.|TRBV7-2|few
CASSLGIRRGWRLTDTQYF
TGTGCCAGCAGCTTAGGGATCCGTAGAGGGTGGAGGCTCACAGATACGCAGTATTTT
>TRBJ2-7|.|TRBV4-1|.
CASNRLGQTYEQYF
TGCGCCAGCAATCGTCTCGGACAGACCTACGAGCAGTACTTC
>TRBJ1-4|.|TRBV7-9|.
CASSLRQTEKLFF
TGTGCCAGCAGCTTAAGACAGACTGAAAAACTGTTTTTT
>TRBJ1-1|.|TRBV7-9|few
CASSAGDTEAFF
TGTGCCAGCAGCGCAGGGGACACTGAAGCTTTCTTT
>TRBJ2-1|TRBD2|TRBV5-6|few
CASSRRLAGYNEQFF
TGTGCCAGCAGCCGACGACTAGCGGGCTACAATGAGCAGTTCTTC
>TRBJ2-7|.|TRBV30|.
CAWSVKGAYEQYF
TGTGCCTGGAGTGTAAAGGGGGCCTACGAGCAGTACTTC
>TRBJ1-2|.|TRBV28|few
CASREGGDGYTF
TGTGCCAGCCGAGAGGGAGGCGATGGCTACACCTTC
>TRBJ2-3|.|TRBV20-1|few
CSARDGQRLTDTQYF
TGCAGTGCTAGAGATGGCCAGCGCCTGACAGATACGCAGTATTTT
>TRBJ2-7|.|TRBV10-3|few
CAIGFSMGYEQYF
TGTGCCATCGGATTTTCAATGGGGTACGAGCAGTACTTC
>TRBJ2-7|.|TRBV29-1|.
CSVEGQNSYEQYF
TGCAGCGTTGAGGGGCAGAACTCCTACGAGCAGTACTTC
>TRBJ1-2|.|TRBV24-1|.
CATSDSDNYGYTF
TGTGCCACCAGTGATTCAGATAACTATGGCTACACCTTC
>TRBJ1-1|TRBD1|TRBV11-2|few
CASTQPIGTANTEAFF
TGTGCCAGCACCCAGCCGATAGGGACAGCTAACACTGAAGCTTTCTTT
>TRBJ1-4|.|TRBV6-1|.
CASSEGGHREKLFF
TGTGCCAGCAGTGAAGGGGGCCACAGGGAAAAACTGTTTTTT
>TRBJ2-3|TRBD1|TRBV20-1|.
CSAPGTGDDSRDTQYF
TGCAGTGCTCCCGGGACAGGGGACGATTCCAGAGATACGCAGTATTTT
>TRBJ1-5|.|TRBV6-5|.
CASSQRDKADQPQHF
TGTGCCAGCAGTCAACGGGACAAGGCGGATCAGCCCCAGCATTTT
>TRBJ2-1|TRBD2|TRBV20-1|.
CSARGLTSGVGNDGQFF
TGCAGTGCTAGAGGGCTGACTAGCGGGGTGGGGAACGATGGGCAGTTCTTC
>TRBJ2-6|.|TRBV2|.
CASSESPRPSGANVLTF
TGTGCCAGCAGTGAGTCCCCCAGGCCCTCTGGGGCCAACGTCCTGACTTTC
>TRBJ2-2|.|TRBV2|.
CASRAAPIEGGELFF
TGTGCCAGCAGGGCCGCGCCGATCGAGGGCGGGGAGCTGTTTTTT
>TRBJ2-7|TRBD2|TRBV20-1|.
CSTERSGSPLYEQYF
TGCAGTACCGAACGCAGCGGGAGCCCCCTCTACGAGCAGTACTTC
>TRBJ1-2|TRBD1|TRBV7-9|.
CASSYQGGGTKDGYTF
TGTGCCAGCAGTTACCAGGGGGGTGGTACTAAAGATGGCTACACCTTC
>TRBJ2-5|.|TRBV27|.
CASSLGLVGVEQYF
TGTGCCAGCAGTTTAGGGCTAGTTGGGGTTGAGCAGTACTTC
>TRBJ2-3|.|TRBV20-1|.
CSASISYTQYF
TGCAGTGCTAGTATCTCCTATACGCAGTATTTT
>TRBJ2-7|TRBD1|TRBV19|.
CASSIDRDRGTYEQNF
TGTGCCAGTAGTATAGACCGGGACAGGGGCACCTACGAGCAGAACTTC
>TRBJ2-5|.|TRBV9|.
CASSGLEGETQYF
TGTGCCAGCAGCGGACTAGAAGGGGAGACCCAGTACTTC
>TRBJ1-6|.|TRBV11-2|.
CASSLDWAGGSLHF
TGTGCCAGCAGCTTAGATTGGGCGGGGGGTTCCCTCCACTTT
>TRBJ1-4|TRBD1|TRBV6-5|few
CATQGQGIEKLFF
TGTGCCACCCAGGGACAGGGGATTGAAAAACTGTTTTTT
>TRBJ1-2|.|TRBV29-1|many
CSVEYGGTAYGYTF
TGCAGCGTTGAATACGGAGGCACTGCCTATGGCTACACCTTC
>TRBJ2-1|.|TRBV12-3/TRBV12-4|many
CASSPGGDYNEQFF
TGTGCCAGCAGCCCAGGGGGGGACTACAATGAGCAGTTCTTC
>TRBJ2-4|.|TRBV20-1|.
CSARSALAKNIQYF
TGCAGTGCTAGGTCCGCTCTAGCCAAAAACATTCAGTACTTC
>TRBJ2-7|.|TRBV27|once
CASSIVGTPTSYNEQYF
TGTGCCAGCAGTATAGTGGGCACACCTACCTCCTACAATGAGCAGTACTTC
>TRBJ1-4|TRBD1|TRBV20-1|few
CSAAPGQLNEKLFF
TGCAGTGCTGCCCCGGGACAGCTTAATGAAAAACTGTTTTTT
>TRBJ2-3|TRBD2|TRBV5-4|.
CASSSTSGGLSTDTQYF
TGTGCCAGCAGCTCGACTAGCGGGGGGTTAAGCACAGATACGCAGTATTTT
>TRBJ2-7|.|TRBV9|.
CASSVGDLVSYEQYF
TGTGCCAGCAGCGTAGGAGATCTAGTTTCCTACGAGCAGTACTTC
>TRBJ2-1|.|TRBV29-1|.
CSVSELLKYNEQFF
TGCAGCGTGTCGGAGCTGTTGAAGTACAATGAGCAGTTCTTC
>TRBJ2-7|.|TRBV30|.
CAWSRGGSYEQYF
TGTGCCTGGAGTAGGGGGGGATCCTACGAGCAGTACTTC
>TRBJ1-3|.|TRBV12-3/TRBV12-4|few
CASSLRRTGNTIYF
TGTGCCAGCAGTTTAAGGCGGACAGGAAACACCATATATTTT
>TRBJ2-7|.|TRBV10-2|many
CASAEERVYEQYF
TGCGCCAGCGCCGAGGAAAGAGTCTACGAGCAGTACTTC
>TRBJ2-3|.|TRBV6-1|.
CASTATFTDTQYF
TGTGCCAGCACCGCTACCTTCACAGATACGCAGTATTTT
>TRBJ2-7|TRBD2|TRBV7-9|.
CASSPLMIAGGRNEQYF
TGTGCCAGCAGCCCCTTGATGATAGCGGGGGGGCGCAATGAGCAGTACTTC